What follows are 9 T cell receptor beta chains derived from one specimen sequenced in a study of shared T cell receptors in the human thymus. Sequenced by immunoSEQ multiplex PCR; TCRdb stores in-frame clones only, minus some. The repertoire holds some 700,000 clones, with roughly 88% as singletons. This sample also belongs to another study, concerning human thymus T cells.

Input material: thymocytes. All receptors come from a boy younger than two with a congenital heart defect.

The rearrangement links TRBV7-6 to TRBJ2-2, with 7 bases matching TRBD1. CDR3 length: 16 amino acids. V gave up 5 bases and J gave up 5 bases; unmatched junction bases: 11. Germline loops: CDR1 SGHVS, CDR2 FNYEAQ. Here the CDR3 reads CASSRPGQSLTGELFF. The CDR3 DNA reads TGTGCCAGCAGCAGACCGGGACAGTCGTTAACCGGGGAGCTGTTTTTT.

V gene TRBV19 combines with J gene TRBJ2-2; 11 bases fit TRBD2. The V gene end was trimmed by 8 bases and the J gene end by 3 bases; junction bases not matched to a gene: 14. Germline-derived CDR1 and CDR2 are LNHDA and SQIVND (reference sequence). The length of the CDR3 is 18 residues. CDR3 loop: CASSPFTSGRADTGELFF. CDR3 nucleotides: TGTGCCAGTTCGCCCTTTACTAGCGGGAGAGCAGACACCGGGGAGCTGTTTTTT.

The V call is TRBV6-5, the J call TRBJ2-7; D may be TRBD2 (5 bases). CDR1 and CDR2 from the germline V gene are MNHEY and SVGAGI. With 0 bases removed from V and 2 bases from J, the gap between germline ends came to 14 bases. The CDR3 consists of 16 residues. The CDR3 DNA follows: TGTGCCAGCAGTTACTCGTTTGCGAGGGCCCCCTACGAGCAGTACTTC. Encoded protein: CASSYSFARAPYEQYF.

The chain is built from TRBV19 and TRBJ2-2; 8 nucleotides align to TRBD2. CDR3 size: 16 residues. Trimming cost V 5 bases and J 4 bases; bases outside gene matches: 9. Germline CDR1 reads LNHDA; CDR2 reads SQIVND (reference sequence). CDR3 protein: CASSPKRECITGELFF. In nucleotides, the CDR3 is TGTGCCAGTAGTCCTAAGCGGGAGTGTATCACCGGGGAGCTGTTTTTT.

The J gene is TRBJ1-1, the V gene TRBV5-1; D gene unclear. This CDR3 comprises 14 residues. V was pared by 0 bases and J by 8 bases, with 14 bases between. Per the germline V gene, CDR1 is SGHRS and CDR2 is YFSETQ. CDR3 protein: CASSLGGGMPEAFF. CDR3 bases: TGCGCCAGCAGCTTGGGCGGAGGTATGCCCGAAGCTTTCTTT.

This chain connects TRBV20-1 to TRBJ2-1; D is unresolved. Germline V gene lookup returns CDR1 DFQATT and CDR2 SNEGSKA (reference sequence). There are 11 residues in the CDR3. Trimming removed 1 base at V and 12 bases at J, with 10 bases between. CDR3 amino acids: CSARGPSGQFF. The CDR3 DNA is TGCAGTGCTAGAGGCCCCTCGGGGCAGTTCTTC.

CDR3: CASSFPGHPKSPYEQYF. The CDR3 DNA is TGTGCCAGCAGCTTCCCAGGACACCCTAAATCCCCCTACGAGCAGTACTTC. V is TRBV5-7 and J is TRBJ2-7; TRBD1 might be the D (5 bases). TRBV5-7 qualifies as an ORF whose function is uncertain. CDR3 size: 17 residues. V was cut by 2 bases and J by 2 bases, with 20 bases left in between.

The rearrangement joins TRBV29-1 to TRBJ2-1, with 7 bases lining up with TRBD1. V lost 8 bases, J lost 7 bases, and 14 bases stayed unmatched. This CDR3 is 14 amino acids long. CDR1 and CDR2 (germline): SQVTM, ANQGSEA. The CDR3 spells CSSPGTDHGNEQFF. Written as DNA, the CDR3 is TGCAGCTCCCCCGGGACAGACCATGGAAATGAGCAGTTCTTC.

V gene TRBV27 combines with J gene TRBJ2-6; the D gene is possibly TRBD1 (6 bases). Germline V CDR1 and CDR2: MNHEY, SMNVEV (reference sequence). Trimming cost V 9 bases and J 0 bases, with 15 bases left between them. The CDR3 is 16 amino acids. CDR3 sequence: CASGSGTHSGANVLTF. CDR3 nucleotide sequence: TGTGCCAGTGGGTCCGGGACACACTCTGGGGCCAACGTCCTGACTTTC.